These 15 T cell receptor beta chains share one sample of origin, sequenced in a study of tumor-infiltrating lymphocytes in primary liver carcinoma. Joint extraction of RNA and DNA used roughly 19-33 mg of bulk tissue that was unsorted. From about 0.5 ug of total RNA, TCR beta-specific cDNA was reverse-transcribed using a constant-region primer. Researchers made the TCR beta libraries by running three nested multiplex PCR rounds with slightly modified ARM-PCR. TRBV1-TRBV30 forward primers and a C-beta reverse primer were used in the first two PCR rounds, which each ran for about 10 cycles. TCRdb processed the multiplex PCR reads anew with MiXCR; each CDR3 protein has one entry. The sample comprises some 110,000 distinct CDR3 sequences, around 60% of which are singletons, and about 8% rests with the top ten. Sequencing input: liver tumor tissue from sampling region 3. Described subset: tumor region T3, left-lateral pole. The source is a woman in her fifties or sixties with primary liver carcinoma and hepatitis B virus infection.

A remark on this clonotype: One base away lies a much larger clone, so this may be a sequencing read error. The chain carries TRBV28 and TRBJ1-2, with D perhaps matching TRBD1 (6 bases). V lost 2 bases and J 11 bases, leaving 15 bases between the germline ends. The CDR3 has 13 residues. CDR1 and CDR2 from the germline V gene are MDHEN and SYDVKM. The CDR3 loop is CASSLGGRPTYTF. CDR3 in DNA: TGTGCCAGCAGTTTAGGGGGCAGGCCTACATACACCTTC.

The chain carries TRBV29-1 and TRBJ1-2; maybe TRBD1 (5 bases). The germline gives CDR1 SQVTM, CDR2 ANQGSEA. V lost 6 bases to trimming and J lost 0 bases, with 11 bases between them. There are 13 residues in the CDR3. The CDR3, as DNA: TGCAGCGTCGGAGAGACAGCTAACTATGGCTACACCTTC. Protein: CSVGETANYGYTF.

Comment on this clonotype: Possible read error: a much larger clone is one base away. The J gene is TRBJ2-5, the V gene TRBV5-1; 13 nucleotides align to TRBD2. CDR1 is SGHRS and CDR2 is YFSETQ in the germline V gene. This CDR3 spans 15 amino acids. DNA of the CDR3: TGCGGCAGCAGGACTAGCGGGAGCCAGGGGGAGACCCAGTACTTC. Translated: CGSRTSGSQGETQYF.

The chain couples TRBV12-3 or TRBV12-4 to TRBJ1-5; 8 nucleotides match TRBD1. The CDR3 covers 18 residues. The CDR3 protein is CVSTLFLGQGRFDQPQHF. CDR3 DNA: TGTGTTAGTACCTTATTCTTAGGACAGGGAAGGTTTGATCAGCCCCAGCATTTT.

The CDR3 spells CARWSDFPTGYTF. CDR3 DNA: TGTGCCCGGTGGTCGGACTTCCCTACAGGCTACACCTTC. The chain uses TRBV30 and TRBJ1-2; no clear D. Germline-derived CDR1 and CDR2 are GTSNPN and SVGIG (reference sequence). V was cut by 8 bases and J by 8 bases, with 21 bases left in between. The CDR3 spans 13 residues. Drawing the rest from reference TRBV30 and TRBJ1-2, the complete variable domain is SQTIHQWPATLVQPVGSPLSLECTVEGTSNPNLYWYRQAAGRGLQLLFYSVGIGQISSEVPQNLSASRPQDRQFILSSKKLLLSDSGFYLCARWSDFPTGYTFGSGTRLTVV.

To note about this clonotype: It may be a read error: a sequence one base away is much more abundant. This chain connects TRBV29-1 to TRBJ1-4, with TRBD1 as a possible D gene (5 bases). In germline, CDR1 is SQVTM, CDR2 ANQGSEA. The CDR3 is 11 residues long. CDR3 sequence (DNA): TGCAGCGTTTACGGGGGTGAAAAACTGCTTTTT. Translation: CSVYGGEKLLF.

Note on this clonotype: A much bigger clone sits one base away, suggesting this may be a read error. V usage is TRBV12-3 or TRBV12-4 and J usage is TRBJ2-7, with 8 nucleotides matching TRBD2. The CDR3 length is 13 residues. Here the CDR3 DNA reads TGTGCCAGTTCGGGGGGGCGGGCCTACAAGCAGTACTTC. Translated: CASSGGRAYKQYF.

The table lists this clonotype with many counts. The chain recombines TRBV6-5 with TRBJ2-5, with 8 bases fitting TRBD1. The germline CDR1 and CDR2 sequences are MNHEY and SVGAGI. V lost 2 bases to trimming and J lost 5 bases; unmatched junction nucleotides: 4. This CDR3 region has 14 residues. CDR3 loop: CASSYRTGRETQYF. The CDR3 DNA reads TGTGCCAGCAGTTACCGGACAGGGCGGGAGACCCAGTACTTC.

Points on this clonotype: The CDR3 end shows no conserved phenylalanine or tryptophan, and so a read error is likely. No DNA is shown, since the ends of the CDR3 on it are uncertain; the CDR3 is the one TCRdb lists. The rearrangement links TRBV11-2 to TRBJ2-2. The CDR3 is 13 amino acids long, termini counted. Germline CDR1 and CDR2: SGHAT and FQNNGV. CDR3 residues: CASSLDRTGELFL.

The CDR3 bases are TGTGCCAGCAGCGCCCGGGGCCCCACTAACTATGGCTACACCTTC. Its protein is CASSARGPTNYGYTF. This chain joins TRBV7-9 and TRBJ1-2; weak D call: TRBD1 (5 bases). The CDR3 has 15 amino acids. Germline V gene sequence: CDR1 SEHNR, CDR2 FQNEAQ (reference sequence). Trimming removed 5 bases at V and 0 bases at J, with 13 bases between.

With respect to this clonotype: One base away lies a much larger clone, so this may be a sequencing read error. The V call is TRBV5-6, the J call TRBJ1-2; D ambiguous. Germline CDR1 reads SGHDT; CDR2 reads YYEEEE. This CDR3 region has 14 residues. Trimming took 6 bases from V and 8 from J, leaving 20 bases between them. The CDR3 is CASTSPGPTEGYTF. Here the CDR3 DNA reads TGTGCCAGCACCTCTCCGGGCCCCACTGAGGGCTACACCTTC.

To note about this clonotype: The junction shows a germline mismatch at one end, possibly a read error. This rearrangement joins TRBV6-5 to TRBJ2-7; D may be TRBD1 or TRBD2 (5 bases each). Germline V lookup: CDR1 MNHEY, CDR2 SVGAGI. The CDR3 runs 16 residues. This chain's CDR3 is CVSSSNTGAPAMEQYF. The CDR3 nucleotides read TGTGTCAGCAGTTCCAATACCGGGGCACCAGCCATGGAGCAGTACTTC.

As concerns this clonotype: The junction differs from germline at one of its ends, possibly a read error. This sequence joins TRBV6-2 or TRBV6-3 and TRBJ2-2, with 7 bases lining up with TRBD1. Germline lookup yields CDR1 MNHEY and CDR2 SVGEGT. The CDR3 is 16 residues long. The CDR3 nucleotides read TGTGCAAGCAGCTCACAGGGACAGCTGGACACCGGGGAGCTGTTTTTT. The encoded protein is CASSSQGQLDTGELFF.

The J gene is TRBJ2-1, the V gene TRBV11-2; 7 nucleotides align to TRBD2. V shed 0 bases and J 5 bases; nucleotides not matched to a gene: 16. The CDR3 extends over 19 amino acids. Germline lookup yields CDR1 SGHAT and CDR2 FQNNGV. Written as DNA, the CDR3 is TGTGCCAGCAGCTTAGAATCGGGTGGGAGGGCCTTGACCCACAATGAGCAGTTCTTC. Encoded protein: CASSLESGGRALTHNEQFF.

The chain links TRBV11-2 to TRBJ2-1; 14 bases align to TRBD2. CDR1 and CDR2 (germline): SGHAT, FQNNGV. The CDR3 consists of 17 residues. As DNA, the CDR3 is TGTGTCAACAGCAGGAGACTAGCGGGAGGGCCGGGGGTTGAGCAGTTCTTC. Residues: CVNSRRLAGGPGVEQFF.